This TCR beta chain was retrieved from a study of lymphopenia after photon versus proton radiotherapy. This clone was seen a single time. Its matching antigen is unknown. General observations from the study: Only patients who died were analyzed for survival; proton advantage is unproven. After lymphocyte nadir, photon-treated repertoires showed oligoclonal expansion, especially CD8+ Temra. Photon-treated patients lost naive T cells and TCR diversity; proton-treated stayed stable.

The table came from immunoSEQ multiplex PCR; TCRdb's copy has only in-frame clones and leaves some out. There are over 25,000 clones in the sample; about nine tenths occur only once, and under 0.9% lies in the top ten. Per germline, CDR1 SQVTM and CDR2 ANQGSEA. V lost 3 bases and J 4 bases, leaving 6 bases between the germline ends. The CDR3 has 11 amino acids. The gene calls are TRBV29-1 and TRBJ1-2; D gene ambiguous. The receptor's source is a woman between 50 and 59 years old with cholangiocarcinoma. Source: peripheral blood, taken from a patient treated with photon-based radiotherapy. CDR3 sequence reads: CSVEVFYGYTF. The CDR3 bases are TGCAGCGTTGAGGTTTTCTATGGCTACACCTTC.